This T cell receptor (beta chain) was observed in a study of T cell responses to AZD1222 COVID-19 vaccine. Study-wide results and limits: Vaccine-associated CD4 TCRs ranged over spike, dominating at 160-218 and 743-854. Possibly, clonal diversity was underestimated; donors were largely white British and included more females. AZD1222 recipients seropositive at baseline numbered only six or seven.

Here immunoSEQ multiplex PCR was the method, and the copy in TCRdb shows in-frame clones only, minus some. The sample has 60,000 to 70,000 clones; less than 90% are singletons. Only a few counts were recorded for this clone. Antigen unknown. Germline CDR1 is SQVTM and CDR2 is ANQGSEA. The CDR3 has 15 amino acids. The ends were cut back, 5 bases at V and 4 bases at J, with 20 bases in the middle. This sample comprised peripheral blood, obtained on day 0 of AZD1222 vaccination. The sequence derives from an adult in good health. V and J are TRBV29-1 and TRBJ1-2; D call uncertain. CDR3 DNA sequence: TGCAGCGTTTCCTTGGCCCTCCCTCAGTCCTATGGCTACACCTTC. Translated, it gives CSVSLALPQSYGYTF.